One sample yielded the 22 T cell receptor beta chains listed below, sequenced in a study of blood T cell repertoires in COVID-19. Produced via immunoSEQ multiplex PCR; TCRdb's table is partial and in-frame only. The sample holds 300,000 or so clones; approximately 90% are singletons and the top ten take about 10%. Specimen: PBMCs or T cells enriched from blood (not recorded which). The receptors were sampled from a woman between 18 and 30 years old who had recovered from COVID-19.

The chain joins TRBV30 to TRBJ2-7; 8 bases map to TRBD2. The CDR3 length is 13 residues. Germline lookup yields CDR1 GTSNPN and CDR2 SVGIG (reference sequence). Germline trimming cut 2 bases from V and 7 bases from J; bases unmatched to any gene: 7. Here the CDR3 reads CAWSLSGAREQYF. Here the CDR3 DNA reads TGTGCCTGGAGTCTTAGCGGGGCGCGTGAGCAGTACTTC.

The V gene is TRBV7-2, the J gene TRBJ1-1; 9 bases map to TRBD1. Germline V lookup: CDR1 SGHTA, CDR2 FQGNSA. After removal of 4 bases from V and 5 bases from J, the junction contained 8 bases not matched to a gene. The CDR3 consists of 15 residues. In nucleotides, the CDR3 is TGTGCCAGCAGCTGGAGACCGGGACAGGGAACTGAAGCTTTCTTT. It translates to CASSWRPGQGTEAFF.

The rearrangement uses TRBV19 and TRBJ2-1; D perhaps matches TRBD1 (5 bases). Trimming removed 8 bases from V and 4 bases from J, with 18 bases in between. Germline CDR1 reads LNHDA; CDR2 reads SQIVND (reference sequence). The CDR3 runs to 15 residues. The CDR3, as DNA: TGTGCCAGTCAATTAGGGGTGGCTTCTTACAATGAGCAGTTCTTC. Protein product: CASQLGVASYNEQFF.

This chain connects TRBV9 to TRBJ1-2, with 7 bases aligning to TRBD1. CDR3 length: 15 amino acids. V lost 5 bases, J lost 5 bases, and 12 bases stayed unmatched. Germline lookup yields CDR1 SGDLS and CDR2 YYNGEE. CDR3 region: CASSPGQAGGYGYTF. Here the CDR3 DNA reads TGTGCCAGCAGTCCTGGACAGGCCGGAGGGTATGGCTACACCTTC.

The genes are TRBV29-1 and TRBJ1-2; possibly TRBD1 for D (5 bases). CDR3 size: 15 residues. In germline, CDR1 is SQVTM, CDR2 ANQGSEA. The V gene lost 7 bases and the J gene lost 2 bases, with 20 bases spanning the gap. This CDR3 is CSADLAGPGNYGYTF. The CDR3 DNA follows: TGCAGCGCCGATTTGGCCGGACCAGGGAACTATGGCTACACCTTC.

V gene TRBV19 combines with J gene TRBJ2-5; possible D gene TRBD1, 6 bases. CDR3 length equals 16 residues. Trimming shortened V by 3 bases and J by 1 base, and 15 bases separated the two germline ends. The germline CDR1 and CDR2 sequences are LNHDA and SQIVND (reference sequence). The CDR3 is CASSITHRVGQETQYF. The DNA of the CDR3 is TGTGCCAGTAGTATTACTCACAGGGTCGGCCAAGAGACCCAGTACTTC.

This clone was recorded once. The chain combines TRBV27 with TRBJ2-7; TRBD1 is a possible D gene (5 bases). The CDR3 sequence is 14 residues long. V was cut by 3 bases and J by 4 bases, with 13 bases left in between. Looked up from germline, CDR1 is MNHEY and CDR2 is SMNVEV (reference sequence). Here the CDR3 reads CASSFTEKGYEQYF. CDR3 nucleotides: TGTGCCAGCAGTTTCACAGAAAAGGGGTACGAGCAGTACTTC.

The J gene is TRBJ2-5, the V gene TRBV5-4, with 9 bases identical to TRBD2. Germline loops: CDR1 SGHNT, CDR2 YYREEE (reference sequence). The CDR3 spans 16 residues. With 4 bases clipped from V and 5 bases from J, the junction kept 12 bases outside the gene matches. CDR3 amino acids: CASSVNPGTSIETQYF. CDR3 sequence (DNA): TGTGCCAGCAGCGTCAACCCCGGGACTAGCATCGAGACCCAGTACTTC.

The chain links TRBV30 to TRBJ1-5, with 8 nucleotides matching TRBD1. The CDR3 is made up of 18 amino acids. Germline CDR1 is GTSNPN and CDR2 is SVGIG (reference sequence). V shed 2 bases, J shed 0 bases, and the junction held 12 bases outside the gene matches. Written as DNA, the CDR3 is TGTGCCTGGAGTTTAAGAGCCGGGACAGGCACTAGCAATCAGCCCCAGCATTTT. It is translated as CAWSLRAGTGTSNQPQHF.

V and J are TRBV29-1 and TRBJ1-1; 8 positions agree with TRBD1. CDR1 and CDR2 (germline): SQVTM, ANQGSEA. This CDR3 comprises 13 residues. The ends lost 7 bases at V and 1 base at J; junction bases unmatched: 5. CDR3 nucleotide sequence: TGCAGCGCCCGACAGGGGACGAACACTGAAGCTTTCTTT. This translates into CSARQGTNTEAFF.

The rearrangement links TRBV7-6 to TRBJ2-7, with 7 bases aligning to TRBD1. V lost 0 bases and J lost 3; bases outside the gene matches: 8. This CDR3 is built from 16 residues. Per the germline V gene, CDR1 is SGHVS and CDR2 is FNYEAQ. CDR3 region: CASSLALTGLSYEQYF. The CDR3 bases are TGTGCCAGCAGCTTAGCTCTGACAGGGTTGAGCTACGAGCAGTACTTC.

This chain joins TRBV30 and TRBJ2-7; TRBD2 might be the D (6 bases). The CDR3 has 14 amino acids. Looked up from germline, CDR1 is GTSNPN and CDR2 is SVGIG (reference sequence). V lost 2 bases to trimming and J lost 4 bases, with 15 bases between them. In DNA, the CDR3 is TGTGCCTGGAGTTTCGGGGGTGGAATATACGAGCAGTACTTC. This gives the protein CAWSFGGGIYEQYF.

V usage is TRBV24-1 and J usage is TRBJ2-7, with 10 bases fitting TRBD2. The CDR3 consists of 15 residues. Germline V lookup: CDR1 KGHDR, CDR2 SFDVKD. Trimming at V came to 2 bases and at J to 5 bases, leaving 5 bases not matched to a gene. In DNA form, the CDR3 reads TGTGCCACCAGTGATTCTAGCGGGAGTATCCACGAGCAGTACTTC. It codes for CATSDSSGSIHEQYF.

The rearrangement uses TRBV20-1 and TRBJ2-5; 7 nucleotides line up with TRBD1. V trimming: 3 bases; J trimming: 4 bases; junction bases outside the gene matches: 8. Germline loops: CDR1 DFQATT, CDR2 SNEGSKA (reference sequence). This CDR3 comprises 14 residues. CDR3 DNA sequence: TGCAGTGCTAGTAGGGCACAGGGGAGAGAGACCCAGTACTTC. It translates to CSASRAQGRETQYF.

For the CDR3, the DNA is TGTGCCAGCAGCTCTGCCGGCCCTGACAGGGGTAGAAACATTCAGTACTTC. It codes for CASSSAGPDRGRNIQYF. The chain links TRBV13 to TRBJ2-4; 8 nucleotides align to TRBD1. The CDR3 covers 17 residues. CDR1 is PRHDT, CDR2 FYEKMQ, per germline (reference sequence). J lost 6 bases, V lost 4 bases, and 14 bases had no gene match. The complete variable domain, with remaining parts taken from reference TRBV13 and TRBJ2-4, reads AAGVIQSPRHLIKEKRETATLKCYPIPRHDTVYWYQQGPGQDPQFLISFYEKMQSDKGSIPDRFSAQQFSDYHSELNMSSLELGDSALYFCASSSAGPDRGRNIQYFGAGTRLSVL.

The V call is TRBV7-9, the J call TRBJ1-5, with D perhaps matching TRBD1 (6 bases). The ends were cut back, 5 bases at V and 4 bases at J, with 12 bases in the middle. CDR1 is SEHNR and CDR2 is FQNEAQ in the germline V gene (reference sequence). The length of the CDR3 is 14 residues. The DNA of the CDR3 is TGTGCCAGCAGCCCGTCGCAGGGGAATCAGCCCCAGCATTTT. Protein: CASSPSQGNQPQHF.

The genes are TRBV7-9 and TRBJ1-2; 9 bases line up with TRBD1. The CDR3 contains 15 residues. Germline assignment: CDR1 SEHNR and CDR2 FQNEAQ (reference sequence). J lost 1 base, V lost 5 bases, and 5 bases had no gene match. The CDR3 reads CASSPRTGDNYGYTF. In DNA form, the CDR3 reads TGTGCCAGCAGCCCCCGGACAGGGGATAACTATGGCTACACCTTC. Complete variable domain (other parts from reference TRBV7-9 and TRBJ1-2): DTGVSQNPRHKITKRGQNVTFRCDPISEHNRLYWYRQTLGQGPEFLTYFQNEAQLEKSRLLSDRFSAERPKGSFSTLEIQRTEQGDSAMYLCASSPRTGDNYGYTFGSGTRLTVV.

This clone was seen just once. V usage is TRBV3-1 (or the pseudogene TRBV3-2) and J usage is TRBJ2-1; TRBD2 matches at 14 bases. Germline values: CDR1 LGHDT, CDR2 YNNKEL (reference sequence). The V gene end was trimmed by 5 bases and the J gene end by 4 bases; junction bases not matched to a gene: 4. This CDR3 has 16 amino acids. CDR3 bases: TGTGCCAGCAGCGAAGGACTAGCGGGAGGTTACAATGAGCAGTTCTTC. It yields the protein CASSEGLAGGYNEQFF.

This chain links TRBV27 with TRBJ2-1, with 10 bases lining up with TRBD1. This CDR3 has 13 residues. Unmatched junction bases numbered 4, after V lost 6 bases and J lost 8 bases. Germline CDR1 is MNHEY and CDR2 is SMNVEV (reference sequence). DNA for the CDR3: TGTGCCAGCAGCCCGGACAGGGGGGATGAGCAGTTCTTC. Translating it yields CASSPDRGDEQFF.

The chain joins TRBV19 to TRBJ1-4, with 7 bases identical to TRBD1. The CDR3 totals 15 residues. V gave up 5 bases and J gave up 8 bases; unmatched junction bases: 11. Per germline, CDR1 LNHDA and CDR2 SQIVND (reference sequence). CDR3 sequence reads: CASSAPTGVGEKLFF. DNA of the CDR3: TGTGCCAGTAGTGCCCCTACAGGGGTTGGAGAAAAACTGTTTTTT.

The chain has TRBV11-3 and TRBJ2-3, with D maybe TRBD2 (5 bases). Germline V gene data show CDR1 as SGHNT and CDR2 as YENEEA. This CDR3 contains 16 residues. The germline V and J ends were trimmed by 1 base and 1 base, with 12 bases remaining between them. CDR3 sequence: CASSLVGGRGTDTQYF. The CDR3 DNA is TGTGCCAGCAGCTTAGTCGGTGGGCGGGGCACAGATACGCAGTATTTT. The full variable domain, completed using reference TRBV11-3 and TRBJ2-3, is EAGVVQSPRYKIIEKKQPVAFWCNPISGHNTLYWYLQNLGQGPELLIRYENEEAVDDSQLPKDRFSAERLKGVDSTLKIQPAELGDSAVYLCASSLVGGRGTDTQYFGPGTRLTVL.

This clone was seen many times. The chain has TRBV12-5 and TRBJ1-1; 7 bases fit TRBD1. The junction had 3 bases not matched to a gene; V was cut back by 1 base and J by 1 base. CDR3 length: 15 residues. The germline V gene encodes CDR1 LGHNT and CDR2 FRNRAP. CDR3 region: CASGLGGTANTEAFF. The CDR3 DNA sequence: TGTGCTAGTGGTTTGGGGGGGACAGCGAACACTGAAGCTTTCTTT.